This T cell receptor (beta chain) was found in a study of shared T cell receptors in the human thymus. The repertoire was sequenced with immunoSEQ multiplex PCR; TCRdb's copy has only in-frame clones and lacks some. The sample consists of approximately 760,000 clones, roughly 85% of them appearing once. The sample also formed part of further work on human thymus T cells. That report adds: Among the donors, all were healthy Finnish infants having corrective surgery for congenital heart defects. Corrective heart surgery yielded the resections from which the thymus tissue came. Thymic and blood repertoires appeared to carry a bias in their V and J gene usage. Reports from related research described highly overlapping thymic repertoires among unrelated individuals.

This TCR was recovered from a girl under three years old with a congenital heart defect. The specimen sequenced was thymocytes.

The CDR3 nucleotides read TGTGCCACCTCAGAGGGTGAGTCAGAAAGCAATCAGCCCCAGCATTTT. Translating it yields CATSEGESESNQPQHF. The V gene is TRBV2, the J gene TRBJ1-5; D ambiguous. Germline CDR1 is SNHLY and CDR2 is FYNNEI. The V end was cut by 10 bases, the J end by 1 base, with 20 bases between. There are 16 residues in the CDR3. The variable domain in full, completed from reference TRBV2 and TRBJ1-5, reads EPEVTQTPSHQVTQMGQEVILRCVPISNHLYFYWYRQILGQKVEFLVSFYNNEISEKSEIFDDQFSVERPDGSNFTLKIRSTKLEDSAMYFCATSEGESESNQPQHFGDGTRLSIL.